The 3 T cell receptor beta chains in this list originate from one sample, sequenced in a study of CD8+CD57+ T cells in acquired aplastic anemia. For sequencing, patients were chosen who had shown expansion of CD8+CD57+ cells by flow cytometry. Profiling of TCR beta VDJ combinations and CDR3 sequences used genomic DNA as template. TCRdb fed the reads into MiXCR, producing one record per CDR3 protein. The sample has some 200,000 distinct CDR3 sequences, around 47% seen once. The sample consisted of sorted CD4+, CD8+, or CD8+CD57+ T cells (not recorded which) from PBMCs. These receptors all stem from a human donor with aplastic anemia.

A few counts support this clonotype. The genes are TRBV19 and TRBJ2-1; D call uncertain. This CDR3 is built from 14 residues. The V gene's germline CDR1 is LNHDA and CDR2 SQIVND (reference sequence). Trimming pared 5 bases from V and 3 bases from J, leaving 11 bases between. The CDR3 coding sequence is TGTGCCAGTAGTCCCCCGGACGGCTACAATGAGCAGTTCTTC. Encoded protein: CASSPPDGYNEQFF.

The chain employs TRBV14 and TRBJ2-5; D unresolved. This CDR3 comprises 13 residues. Germline V gives CDR1 SGHDN, CDR2 FVKESK. Deletions cut 0 bases from V and 5 bases from J, with 7 bases between. The DNA for the CDR3 is TGTGCCAGCAGCCAAGATCGGATGGAGACCCAGTACTTC. Its protein is CASSQDRMETQYF.

CDR3 amino acids: CATKGWGEQYF. The CDR3 DNA sequence: TGTGCCACCAAAGGATGGGGCGAGCAGTACTTC. The rearrangement uses TRBV24-1 and TRBJ2-7; D not resolved. Trimming removed 8 bases at V and 6 bases at J, with 10 bases between. The CDR3 is 11 amino acids. The germline gives CDR1 KGHDR, CDR2 SFDVKD.